This TCR beta chain was documented in a study of Graves' ophthalmopathy and Graves' hyperthyroidism. TCR beta CDR3 amplification used RNA transcripts. HTBI primers served in a first-round RT-PCR, which a second-round multiplex PCR followed. TCRdb analysed the multiplex PCR reads with MiXCR anew, one entry per CDR3 protein. In the table there are 220,000 or so distinct CDR3 sequences, roughly 21% of which are singletons. General observations from the study: Cross-validated, the 13-signature model showed 87.88%/81.08% sensitivity/specificity, and 80%/75% in the test set.

Per germline, CDR1 SQVTM and CDR2 ANQGSEA. The ends lost 3 bases at V and 5 bases at J; junction bases unmatched: 6. The length of the CDR3 is 13 residues. This clonotype was detected many times. The target antigen is unknown. This TCR derives from a woman between 50 and 59 years old with Graves' ophthalmopathy. V usage is TRBV29-1 and J usage is TRBJ2-5; 7 bases agree with TRBD2. Input material: peripheral blood. The CDR3 sequence: CSVDLRGGETQYF. The CDR3 DNA reads as TGCAGCGTTGACTTGAGGGGAGGGGAGACCCAGTACTTC.